This T cell receptor beta chain stems from a study of T cells after yellow fever vaccination. General study results and limits: The secondary response showed a weaker magnitude and a faster peak, day 5 versus 15.

They built TCR cDNA with 5'RACE template switching, a step that put in a universal primer site and UMIs. TCRdb reprocessed the 5' RACE reads with MiXCR, giving one entry per CDR3 protein. The data contain about 52,000 distinct CDR3 sequences, 5% to 8.5% of them seen just once; the ten biggest clones take up approximately 25%. This clonotype showed up many times. Trimming pared 3 bases from V and 0 bases from J, leaving 12 bases between. Germline-derived CDR1 and CDR2 are MGHRA and YSYEKL. CDR3 size: 15 residues. The chain joins TRBV4-1 to TRBJ2-7; D is possibly TRBD2 (7 bases). The TCR was taken from a young man who received the YFV17D yellow fever vaccine. The sequenced sample was CD8+ T cells not binding an NS4B(214-222) dextramer, sorted from PBMCs, obtained around 45 days after the first yellow fever vaccination. As DNA, the CDR3 is TGCGCCAGCAGCCAGATCGGGGGGCCCTCCTACGAGCAGTACTTC. Protein: CASSQIGGPSYEQYF.